The T cell receptor beta chain under discussion was sequenced for a study of shared clonotypes between healthy human individuals. Findings and caveats of the study: Memory subsets generally showed lower estimated richness than naive subsets. When compared with the clonotypes that were shared by all four sorted-subset donors, the non-shared clonotypes turned out to have lower generation probabilities. Several donors showed sharing of around 5% of naive CD4 clonotypes.

This table comes from immunoSEQ multiplex PCR, and its TCRdb copy is limited to in-frame clones, with some not included. The table records approximately 720,000 clones, around 72% of them present only once. Each sample came from a Caucasian adult donor living in Nashville, Tennessee. Germline CDR1 reads MDHEN; CDR2 reads SYDVKM. The CDR3 has 16 residues. The V end was cut by 6 bases, the J end by 0 bases, with 12 bases between. A word on this clone: Its antigen is not identified.

The receptor was derived from a woman aged 30 to 39 in good health. This chain connects TRBV28 to TRBJ2-6, with a possible D match to TRBD1 (5 bases). The sequencing input was memory CD4+ T cells sorted from blood. Noted subset: CD45RA-negative fraction. This CDR3 is CASSWGSGSGANVLTF. Here the CDR3 DNA reads TGTGCCAGCAGCTGGGGCAGTGGCTCTGGGGCCAACGTCCTGACTTTC.